These T cell receptor beta chains were read from a single sample in a study of Graves' ophthalmopathy and Graves' hyperthyroidism. TCRdb itself ran the multiplex PCR reads through MiXCR, one entry per CDR3 protein. The repertoire consists of about 220,000 distinct CDR3 sequences, with about a fifth occurring once and the leading ten covering about 40%. The sequencing input was peripheral blood. All receptors come from a woman in her forties or fifties with Graves' ophthalmopathy. CDR3s include the opening cysteine and the closing phenylalanine or tryptophan.

j_call	v_call	cdr3_aa
TRBJ2-2	TRBV6-2/TRBV6-3	CASRPLAGKNTGELFF
TRBJ2-6	TRBV12-3/TRBV12-4	CASSLKGSKRSSGANVLTF
TRBJ1-5	TRBV2	CASSEHGRNQPQHF
TRBJ2-2	TRBV10-1	CASSEKDLYRTESNTGELFF
TRBJ1-1	TRBV20-1	CSARRTGLNTEAFF
TRBJ2-7	TRBV30	CAWSPDVHEQCF
TRBJ1-3	TRBV7-8	CASSGYGFSGNTIYF
TRBJ2-7	TRBV9	CASSVGLTGEQYF
TRBJ2-7	TRBV2	CASVGEPSYEQYF
TRBJ1-6	TRBV6-5	CASSYSESVPLHF
TRBJ2-5	TRBV24-1	CATSDSGMKTQYF
TRBJ1-5	TRBV12-3/TRBV12-4	CASSLADRNNQPQHF
TRBJ2-2	TRBV7-3	CASSFGQNTGELFF
TRBJ1-1	TRBV28	CASSFRGWMNTEAFF
TRBJ1-2	TRBV18	CASSALAGARNYGYTF
TRBJ2-7	TRBV20-1	CSASHTPNYYEQCF
TRBJ2-5	TRBV6-5	CASSSGGTQYF
TRBJ2-2	TRBV19	CASSTRDRVTGELFF
TRBJ2-2	TRBV7-7	CASSSQLGGNTGELFF
TRBJ1-6	TRBV6-2/TRBV6-3	CASSYPSGTGGRFSPLHF
TRBJ1-5	TRBV6-2/TRBV6-3	CASSQTGSNQPQHF
TRBJ2-2	TRBV2	CASFLGLVDTGELFF
TRBJ1-1	TRBV25-1	CASSGQGQGSAAFF
TRBJ1-1	TRBV7-3	CASSALGGHTEAFF
TRBJ2-6	TRBV28	CASIGPYSSGANVLTF
TRBJ1-1	TRBV7-2	CASSLRQAGHTEAFF
TRBJ1-1	TRBV6-1	CATYRGLNTEAFF
TRBJ1-2	TRBV15	CATSEGERSYGYTF
TRBJ2-5	TRBV29-1	CSIESGGQYF
TRBJ1-2	TRBV20-1	CSARGGSGYTF
TRBJ1-1	TRBV13	CASSRGAGNTEAFF
TRBJ1-2	TRBV30	CAWGGRFNYGYTF
TRBJ2-4	TRBV29-1	CSVSWGLATYF
TRBJ2-7	TRBV6-1	CASRDWTSGRGEQYF
TRBJ2-7	TRBV15	CATSSAWDRGRRNEQYF
TRBJ2-7	TRBV3-1	CASSQDPGSYEQYF
TRBJ1-2	TRBV12-3/TRBV12-4	CASSLTGSGGYTF
TRBJ2-3	TRBV2	CASSRDTVTDTQYF
TRBJ1-5	TRBV28	CAIKDTLSNQPQHF
TRBJ1-1	TRBV11-1	CASSLVGLSEAFF